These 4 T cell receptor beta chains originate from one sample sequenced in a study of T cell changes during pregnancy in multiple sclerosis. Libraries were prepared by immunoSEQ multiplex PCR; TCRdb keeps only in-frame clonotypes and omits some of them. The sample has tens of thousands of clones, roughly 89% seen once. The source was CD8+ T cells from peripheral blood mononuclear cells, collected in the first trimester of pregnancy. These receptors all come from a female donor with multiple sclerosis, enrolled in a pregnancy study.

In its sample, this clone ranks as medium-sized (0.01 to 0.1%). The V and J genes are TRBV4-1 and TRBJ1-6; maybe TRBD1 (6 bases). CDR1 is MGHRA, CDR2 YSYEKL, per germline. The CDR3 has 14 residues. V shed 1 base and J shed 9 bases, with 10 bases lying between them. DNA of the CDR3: TGCGCCAGCAGCCAAGCGGGAGGGGGTTCACCCCTCCACTTT. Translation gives CASSQAGGGSPLHF.

The DNA of the CDR3 is TGTGCCAGCAGCTTGTCTGGGTTAGCAGCTTTCTTT. Protein: CASSLSGLAAFF. V gene TRBV5-4 combines with J gene TRBJ1-1; D uncertain. Germline assignment: CDR1 SGHNT and CDR2 YYREEE (reference sequence). There are 12 residues in the CDR3. V gave up 1 base and J gave up 10 bases, with 11 bases separating them.

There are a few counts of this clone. DNA of the CDR3: TGTGCCAGCAGCGGCTCGACAGGGAATATGAACACTGAAGCTTTCTTT. This gives the protein CASSGSTGNMNTEAFF. J is TRBJ1-1 and V is TRBV5-4; 7 bases line up with TRBD1. Per the germline V gene, CDR1 is SGHNT and CDR2 is YYREEE (reference sequence). V gave up 4 bases and J gave up 0 bases; unmatched junction bases: 9. CDR3 size: 16 residues.

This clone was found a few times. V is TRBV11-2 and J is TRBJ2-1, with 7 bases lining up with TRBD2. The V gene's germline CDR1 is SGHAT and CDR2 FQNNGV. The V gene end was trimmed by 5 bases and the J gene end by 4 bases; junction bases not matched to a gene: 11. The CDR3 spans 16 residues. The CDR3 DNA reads TGTGCCAGCAGCCTCGATTTTTTGCGGGGGTACAATGAGCAGTTCTTC. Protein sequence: CASSLDFLRGYNEQFF.